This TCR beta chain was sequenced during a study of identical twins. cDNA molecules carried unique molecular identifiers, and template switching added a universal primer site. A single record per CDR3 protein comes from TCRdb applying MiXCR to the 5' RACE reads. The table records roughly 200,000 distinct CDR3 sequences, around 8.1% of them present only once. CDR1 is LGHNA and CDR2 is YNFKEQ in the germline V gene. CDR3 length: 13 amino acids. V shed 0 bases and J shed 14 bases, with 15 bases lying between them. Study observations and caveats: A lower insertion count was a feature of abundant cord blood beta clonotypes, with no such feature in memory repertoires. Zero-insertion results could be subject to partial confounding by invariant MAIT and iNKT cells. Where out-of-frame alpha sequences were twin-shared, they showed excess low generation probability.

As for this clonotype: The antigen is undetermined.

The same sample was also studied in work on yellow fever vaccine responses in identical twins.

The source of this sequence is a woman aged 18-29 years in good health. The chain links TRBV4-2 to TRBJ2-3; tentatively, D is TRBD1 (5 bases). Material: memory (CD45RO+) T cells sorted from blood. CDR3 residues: CASSQEWGYTPYF. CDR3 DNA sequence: TGTGCCAGCAGCCAAGAGTGGGGCTATACCCCGTATTTT.